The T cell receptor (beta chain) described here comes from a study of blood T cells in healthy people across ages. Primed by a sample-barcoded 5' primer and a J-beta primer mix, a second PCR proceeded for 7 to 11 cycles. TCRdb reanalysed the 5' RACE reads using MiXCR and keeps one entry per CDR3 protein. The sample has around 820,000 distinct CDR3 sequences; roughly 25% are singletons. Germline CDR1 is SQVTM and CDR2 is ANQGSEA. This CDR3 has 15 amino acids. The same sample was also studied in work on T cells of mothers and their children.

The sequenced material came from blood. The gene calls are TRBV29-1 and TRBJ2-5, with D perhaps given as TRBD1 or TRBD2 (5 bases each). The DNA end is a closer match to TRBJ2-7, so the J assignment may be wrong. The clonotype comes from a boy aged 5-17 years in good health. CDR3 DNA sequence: TGCAGCGTTGAAGGATGGGACGGTAGCTCCTACGAGCAGTACTTC. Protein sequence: CSVEGWDGSSYEQYF.